The present T cell receptor beta chain was sequenced within a study of Graves' ophthalmopathy and Graves' hyperthyroidism. TCR beta CDR3 regions were amplified from RNA transcripts. HTBI primers were used in a first-round RT-PCR, which preceded a second-round multiplex PCR. In TCRdb, the multiplex PCR reads were re-called with MiXCR into one record per CDR3 protein. The sample yields some 350,000 distinct CDR3 sequences, about a sixth seen once. The CDR3 spans 14 residues. Germline CDR1 MNHNS, CDR2 SASEGT. This clonotype has a count of ten or more. This may be a read error, as it is one base from a much larger clone. Hyperthyroidism in these 18- to 65-year-old patients was newly diagnosed, lasting under 2 months. What supplied the PBMCs was more than 7.5 ml of fresh peripheral blood.

The chain uses TRBV6-1 and TRBJ1-2, with D tentatively TRBD1 (6 bases). The sample was peripheral blood. The sequence was collected from an adult woman with stable Graves' hyperthyroidism. CDR3: CASRETGGSSGCTF. CDR3 DNA sequence: TGTGCCAGCAGAGAGACAGGTGGATCCTCTGGCTGCACCTTC.